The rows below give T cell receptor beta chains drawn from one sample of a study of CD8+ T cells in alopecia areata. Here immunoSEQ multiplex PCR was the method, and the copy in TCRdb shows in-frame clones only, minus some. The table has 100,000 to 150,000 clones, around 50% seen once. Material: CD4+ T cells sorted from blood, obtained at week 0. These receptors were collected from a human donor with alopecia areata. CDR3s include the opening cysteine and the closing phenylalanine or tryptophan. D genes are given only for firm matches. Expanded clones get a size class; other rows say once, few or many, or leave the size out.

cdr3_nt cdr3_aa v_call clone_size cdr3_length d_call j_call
TGTGCCAGCAGTTTAATGGGGGAGGCTCGAAATCAGCCCCAGCATTTT CASSLMGEARNQPQHF TRBV27 - 16 - TRBJ1-5
TGTGCCAGCAGTTACGAGAAGGAAAGAATGAACACTGAAGCTTTCTTT CASSYEKERMNTEAFF TRBV6-6 few 16 - TRBJ1-1
TGTGCCAGCAGCCCTCGGGACGGTAGCAATCAGCCCCAGCATTTT CASSPRDGSNQPQHF TRBV7-6 few 15 - TRBJ1-5
TGTGCCAGCAGCGGGGACGTTTTATCCAATGAGCAGTTCTTC CASSGDVLSNEQFF TRBV9 - 14 - TRBJ2-1
TGCGCCAGCAGCTTGTCCGGTGGCCAGCCCCAGCATTTT CASSLSGGQPQHF TRBV5-1 - 13 - TRBJ1-5
TGTGCCAGCAGTTACTTTCGTGGCGGGGGTGAGCAGTTCTTC CASSYFRGGGEQFF TRBV6-5 - 14 TRBD2 TRBJ2-1
TGTGCCAGCAGCCCGCCCGGGGGAGAGTTGGAGACCCAGTACTTC CASSPPGGELETQYF TRBV5-4 - 15 - TRBJ2-5
TGTGCCAGCAAAAGTCTAATGGGGCTACAGACCCAGTACTTC CASKSLMGLQTQYF TRBV11-1 - 14 - TRBJ2-5
TGTGCCAGCAGCTTGATAGCGGGGGTCCAAGAGACCCAGTACTTC CASSLIAGVQETQYF TRBV7-9 - 15 TRBD2 TRBJ2-5
TGTGCCTGGAATCCGACCGGAGGGTACGAGCAGTACTTC CAWNPTGGYEQYF TRBV30 - 13 - TRBJ2-7